The rows below give T cell receptor beta chains drawn from one sample of a study of T cells after yellow fever vaccination. TCRdb reanalysed the 5' RACE reads using MiXCR and keeps one entry per CDR3 protein. The table records 9,000 to 15,000 distinct CDR3 sequences, approximately 5.3% of them present only once. The specimen was PBMCs, either bulk or a sorted T-cell subset (CD4+, CD8+, memory, or dextramer-sorted; not recorded which), collected on the day of the yellow fever booster vaccination. The receptor source for this set is a young man who received the YFV17D yellow fever vaccine. Both conserved end residues are part of each CDR3.

j_gene: TRBJ1-1; v_gene: TRBV10-3; len: 12; CDR3aa: CAISLTPPEAFF
j_gene: TRBJ2-7; v_gene: TRBV3-1; len: 14; CDR3aa: CASSQMAGGGEQYF
j_gene: TRBJ2-5; v_gene: TRBV20-1; len: 13; CDR3aa: CSAALAEKETQYF
j_gene: TRBJ2-5; v_gene: TRBV3-1; len: 17; CDR3aa: CASSTLSGTGGLETQYF
j_gene: TRBJ2-1; v_gene: TRBV28; len: 15; CDR3aa: CASNRDRGPHNEQFF
j_gene: TRBJ1-2; v_gene: TRBV6-2/TRBV6-3; len: 11; CDR3aa: CASSTGYGYTF
j_gene: TRBJ2-7; v_gene: TRBV10-3; len: 12; CDR3aa: CAISESGRGQYF
j_gene: TRBJ2-7; v_gene: TRBV5-1; len: 16; CDR3aa: CASSQVPIMSSYEQYF
j_gene: TRBJ1-1; v_gene: TRBV27; len: 14; CDR3aa: CASSGRDRGSEAFF
j_gene: TRBJ1-3; v_gene: TRBV5-6; len: 17; CDR3aa: CASSLWVGTGPGNTIYF
j_gene: TRBJ1-3; v_gene: TRBV6-2/TRBV6-3; len: 17; CDR3aa: CASSYTTRGAAGNTIYF
j_gene: TRBJ2-7; v_gene: TRBV5-1; len: 13; CDR3aa: CASSFRATYEQYF
j_gene: TRBJ1-1; v_gene: TRBV5-1; len: 13; CDR3aa: CASSYNRGTEAFF
j_gene: TRBJ2-6; v_gene: TRBV5-6; len: 14; CDR3aa: CASSFYSGANVLTF
j_gene: TRBJ1-1; v_gene: TRBV3-1; len: 12; CDR3aa: CASSQGPGRAFF
j_gene: TRBJ2-3; v_gene: TRBV20-1; len: 15; CDR3aa: CSATSSGRAPDTQYF
j_gene: TRBJ2-1; v_gene: TRBV3-1; len: 11; CDR3aa: CASSQRESLFF